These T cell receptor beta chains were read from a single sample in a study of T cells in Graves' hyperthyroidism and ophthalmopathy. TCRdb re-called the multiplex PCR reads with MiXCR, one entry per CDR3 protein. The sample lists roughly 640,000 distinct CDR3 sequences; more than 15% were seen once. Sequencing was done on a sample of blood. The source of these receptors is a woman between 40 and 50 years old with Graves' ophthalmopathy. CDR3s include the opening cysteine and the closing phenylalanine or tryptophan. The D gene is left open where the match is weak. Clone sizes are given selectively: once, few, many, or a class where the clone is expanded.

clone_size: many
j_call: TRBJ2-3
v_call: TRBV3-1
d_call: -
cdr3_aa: CASGDGGLADTQYF
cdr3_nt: TGTGCCAGTGGGGACGGGGGGCTAGCAGATACGCAGTATTTT

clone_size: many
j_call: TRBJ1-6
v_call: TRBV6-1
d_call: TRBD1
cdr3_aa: CASSELAPGQVARSPLHF
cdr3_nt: TGTGCCAGCAGTGAGCTAGCCCCGGGACAGGTAGCACGATCACCCCTCCACTTT

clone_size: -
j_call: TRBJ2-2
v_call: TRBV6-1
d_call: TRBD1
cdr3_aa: CASRGTGGTGELFF
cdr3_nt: TGTGCCAGCAGAGGGACAGGGGGAACCGGGGAGCTGTTTTTT

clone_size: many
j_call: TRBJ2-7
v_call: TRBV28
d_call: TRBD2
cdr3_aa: CASSPRFGRGSYEQYF
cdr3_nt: TGTGCCAGCAGTCCGCGCTTTGGGCGGGGGTCCTACGAGCAGTACTTC

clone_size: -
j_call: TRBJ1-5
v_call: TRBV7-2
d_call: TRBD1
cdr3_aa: CASSFRGHGQPQHF
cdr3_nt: TGTGCCAGCAGCTTTAGGGGGCACGGTCAGCCCCAGCATTTT

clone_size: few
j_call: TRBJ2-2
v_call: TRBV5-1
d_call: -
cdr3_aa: CASSLSSGGNANTGELFF
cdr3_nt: TGCGCCAGCAGCTTAAGTTCGGGGGGCAACGCGAACACCGGGGAGCTGTTTTTT

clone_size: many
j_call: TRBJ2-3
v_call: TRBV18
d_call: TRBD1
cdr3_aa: CASSPGQGTTDTQYF
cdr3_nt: TGTGCCAGCTCACCGGGACAGGGAACCACAGATACGCAGTATTTT

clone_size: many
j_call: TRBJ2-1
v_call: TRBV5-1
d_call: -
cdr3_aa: CASSLARPNEPRKTNEQFF
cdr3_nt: TGCGCCAGCAGCTTGGCGCGTCCGAACGAACCCCGCAAAACCAATGAGCAGTTCTTC

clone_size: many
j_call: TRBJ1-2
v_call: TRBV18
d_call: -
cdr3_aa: CASSPAAHYGYTF
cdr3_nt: TGTGCCAGCTCACCAGCGGCCCACTATGGCTACACCTTC

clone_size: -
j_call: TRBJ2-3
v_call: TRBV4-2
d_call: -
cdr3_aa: CASSQGRGSTDTQYF
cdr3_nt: TGTGCCAGCAGCCAAGGGAGGGGTAGCACAGATACGCAGTATTTT

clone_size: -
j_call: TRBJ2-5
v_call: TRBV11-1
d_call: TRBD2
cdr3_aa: CASSLFRLAGGRETQYF
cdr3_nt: TGTGCCAGCAGCTTATTCCGACTAGCGGGGGGGCGGGAGACCCAGTACTTC

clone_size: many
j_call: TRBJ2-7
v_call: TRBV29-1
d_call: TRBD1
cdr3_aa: CSGNRDRSSYEQYF
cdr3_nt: TGCAGCGGGAACCGGGACAGGAGCTCCTACGAGCAGTACTTC

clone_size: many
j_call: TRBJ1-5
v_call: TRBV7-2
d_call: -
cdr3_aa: CASSSQGEQPQHF
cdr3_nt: TGTGCCAGCAGCTCACAGGGAGAGCAGCCCCAGCATTTT

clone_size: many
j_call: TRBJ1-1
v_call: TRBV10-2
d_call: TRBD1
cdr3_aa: CASSEPNRGSTEAFF
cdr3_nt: TGCGCCAGCAGTGAGCCTAACAGGGGTAGCACTGAAGCTTTCTTT

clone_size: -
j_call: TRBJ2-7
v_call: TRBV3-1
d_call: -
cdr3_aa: CASSPGAGLSSYEQYF
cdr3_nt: TGTGCCAGCAGCCCAGGGGCGGGACTTAGCTCCTACGAGCAGTACTTC

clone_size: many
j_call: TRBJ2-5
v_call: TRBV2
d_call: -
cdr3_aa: CASRGQGLRQETQYF
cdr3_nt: TGTGCCAGCAGAGGACAAGGCCTGAGACAAGAGACCCAGTACTTC

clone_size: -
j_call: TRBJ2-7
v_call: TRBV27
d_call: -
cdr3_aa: CASSFGPDYEQYF
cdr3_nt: TGTGCCAGCAGTTTCGGGCCAGACTACGAGCAGTACTTC

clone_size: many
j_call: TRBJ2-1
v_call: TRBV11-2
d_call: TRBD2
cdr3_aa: CASSLTSGGAPVSYNEQFF
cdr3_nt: TGTGCCAGCAGCCTGACTAGCGGGGGGGCCCCGGTCTCCTACAATGAGCAGTTCTTC

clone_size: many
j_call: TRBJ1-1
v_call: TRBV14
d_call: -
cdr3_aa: CASSQELGSTEAFF
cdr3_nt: TGTGCCAGCAGCCAAGAACTGGGGAGCACTGAAGCTTTCTTT

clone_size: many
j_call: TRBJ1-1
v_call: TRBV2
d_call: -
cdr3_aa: CASSSDRFNTEAFF
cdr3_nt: TGTGCCAGCAGTTCTGACAGGTTTAACACTGAAGCTTTCTTT

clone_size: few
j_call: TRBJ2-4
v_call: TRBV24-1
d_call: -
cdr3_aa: CATSDFEEGIQYF
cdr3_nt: TGTGCCACCAGTGATTTTGAGGAAGGCATTCAGTACTTC

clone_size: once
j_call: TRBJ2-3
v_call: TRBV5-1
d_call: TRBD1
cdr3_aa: CASSWTGVDTQYF
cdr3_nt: TGCGCCAGCAGCTGGACAGGGGTCGATACGCAGTATTTT

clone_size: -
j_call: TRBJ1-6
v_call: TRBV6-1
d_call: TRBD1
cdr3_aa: CASSLRRQGGESPLHF
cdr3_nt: TGTGCCAGCAGCCTACGGAGACAGGGTGGGGAATCACCCCTCCACTTT

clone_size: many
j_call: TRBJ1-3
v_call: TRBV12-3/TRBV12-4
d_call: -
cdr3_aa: CASSGLASGNTIYF
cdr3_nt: TGTGCCAGCAGTGGTCTTGCCTCTGGAAACACCATATATTTT

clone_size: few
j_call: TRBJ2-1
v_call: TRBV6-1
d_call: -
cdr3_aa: CASSTRGHANEQFF
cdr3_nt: TGTGCCAGCAGCACCCGGGGACATGCCAATGAGCAGTTCTTC

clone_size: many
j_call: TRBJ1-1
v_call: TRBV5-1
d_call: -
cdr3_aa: CASSGGTAMNTEAFF
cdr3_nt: TGCGCCAGCAGCGGAGGGACGGCCATGAACACTGAAGCTTTCTTT

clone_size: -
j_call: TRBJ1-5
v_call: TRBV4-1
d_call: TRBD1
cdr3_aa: CASSLSEDRAHQPQHF
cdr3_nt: TGCGCCAGCAGCCTTAGCGAGGACAGGGCACACCAGCCCCAGCATTTT

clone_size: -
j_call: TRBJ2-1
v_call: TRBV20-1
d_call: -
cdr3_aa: CSARNTGSSYNEQFF
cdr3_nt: TGCAGTGCTAGGAACACAGGGAGCTCCTACAATGAGCAGTTCTTC

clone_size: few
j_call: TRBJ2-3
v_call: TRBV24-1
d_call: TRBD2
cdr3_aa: CATSGGGSDTQYF
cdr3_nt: TGTGCCACCAGTGGCGGGGGATCAGATACGCAGTATTTT

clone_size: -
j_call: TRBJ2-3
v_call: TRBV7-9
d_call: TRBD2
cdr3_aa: CASAPGLAVLDTQYF
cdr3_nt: TGTGCCAGTGCCCCGGGACTAGCGGTTTTGGATACGCAGTATTTT

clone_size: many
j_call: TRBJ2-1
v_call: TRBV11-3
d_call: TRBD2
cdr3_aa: CASSASPGTSEDNEQFF
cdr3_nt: TGTGCCAGCAGCGCATCGCCCGGGACTAGCGAGGACAATGAGCAGTTCTTC

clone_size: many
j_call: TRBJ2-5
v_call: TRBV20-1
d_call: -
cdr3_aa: CSARVGVNQETQYF
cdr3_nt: TGCAGTGCTAGAGTCGGGGTTAATCAAGAGACCCAGTACTTC

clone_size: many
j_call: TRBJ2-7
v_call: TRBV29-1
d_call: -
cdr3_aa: CSVHILLRGSGTYEQYF
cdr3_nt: TGCAGCGTTCACATACTGTTGAGGGGTAGCGGTACCTACGAGCAGTACTTC